This T cell receptor beta chain was recorded in a study of T-cell reconstitution after alpha-beta-depleted transplantation in children. The library targeted TCRbeta and was prepared with unique molecular identifiers. One entry per CDR3 protein, called by TCRdb with MiXCR from the PCR reads. The sample has hundreds of thousands of distinct CDR3 sequences, about 12% seen once. The CDR3 is made up of 17 amino acids. The germline V gene has CDR1 DFQATT and CDR2 SNEGSKA (reference sequence). The V gene end was trimmed by 5 bases and the J gene end by 5 bases; junction bases not matched to a gene: 13. This TCR derives from a human donor who donated a stem cell graft to a child with acute lymphoblastic leukemia. The V gene is TRBV20-1, the J gene TRBJ2-7, with TRBD2 identical over 15 bases. The starting material was PBMCs from the stem cell graft donor, obtained from the stem cell graft. For the CDR3, the DNA is TGCAGTGCTGCGGGACTAGCGGGAGGAATACGGATCCACGAGCAGTACTTC. As protein: CSAAGLAGGIRIHEQYF.